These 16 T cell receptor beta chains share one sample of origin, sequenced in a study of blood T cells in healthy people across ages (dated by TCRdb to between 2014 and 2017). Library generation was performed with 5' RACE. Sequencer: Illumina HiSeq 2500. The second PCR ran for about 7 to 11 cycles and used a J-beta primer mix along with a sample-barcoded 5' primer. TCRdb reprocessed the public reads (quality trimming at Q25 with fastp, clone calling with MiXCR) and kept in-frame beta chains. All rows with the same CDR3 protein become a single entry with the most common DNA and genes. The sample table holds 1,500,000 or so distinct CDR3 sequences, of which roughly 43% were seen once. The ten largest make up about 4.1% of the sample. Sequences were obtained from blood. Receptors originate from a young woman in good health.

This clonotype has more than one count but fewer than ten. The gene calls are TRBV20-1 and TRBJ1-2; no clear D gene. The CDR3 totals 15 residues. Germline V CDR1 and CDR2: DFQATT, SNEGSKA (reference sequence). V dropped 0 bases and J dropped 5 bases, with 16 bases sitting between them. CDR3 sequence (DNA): TGCAGTGCTAGAGATAGTCCGGGAATTGGGTATGGCTACACCTTC. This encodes CSARDSPGIGYGYTF.

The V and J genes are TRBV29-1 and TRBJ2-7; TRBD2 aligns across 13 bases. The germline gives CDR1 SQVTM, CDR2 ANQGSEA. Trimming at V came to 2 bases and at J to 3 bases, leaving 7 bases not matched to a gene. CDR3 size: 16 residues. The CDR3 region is CSVELGTSGVSYEQYF. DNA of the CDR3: TGCAGCGTTGAACTCGGGACTAGCGGGGTTAGCTACGAGCAGTACTTC.

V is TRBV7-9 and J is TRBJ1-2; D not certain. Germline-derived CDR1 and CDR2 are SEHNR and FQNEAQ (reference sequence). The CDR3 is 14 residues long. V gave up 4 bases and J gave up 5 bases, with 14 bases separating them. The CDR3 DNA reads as TGTGCCAGCAGCTCCAGCCTGACATGGTATGGCTACACCTTC. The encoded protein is CASSSSLTWYGYTF.

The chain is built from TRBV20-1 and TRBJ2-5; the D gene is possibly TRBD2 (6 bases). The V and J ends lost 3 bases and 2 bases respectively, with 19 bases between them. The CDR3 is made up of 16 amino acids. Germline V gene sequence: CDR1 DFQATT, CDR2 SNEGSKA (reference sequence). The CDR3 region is CSARPWGVAVQETQYF. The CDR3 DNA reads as TGCAGTGCTAGGCCCTGGGGGGTAGCGGTACAAGAGACCCAGTACTTC.

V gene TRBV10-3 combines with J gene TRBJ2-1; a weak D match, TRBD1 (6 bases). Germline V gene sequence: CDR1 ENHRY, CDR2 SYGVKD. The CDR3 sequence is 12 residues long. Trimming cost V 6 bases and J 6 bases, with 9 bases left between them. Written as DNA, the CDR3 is TGTGCCATCAGGGAAGGGGGCAATGAGCAGTTCTTC. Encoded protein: CAIREGGNEQFF.

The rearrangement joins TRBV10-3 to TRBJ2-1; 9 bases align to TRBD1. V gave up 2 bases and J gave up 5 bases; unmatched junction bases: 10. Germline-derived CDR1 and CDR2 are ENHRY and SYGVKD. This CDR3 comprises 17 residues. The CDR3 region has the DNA TGTGCCATCAGTGAGGGGGCCGGGGACAGGGTTGACAATGAGCAGTTCTTC. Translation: CAISEGAGDRVDNEQFF.

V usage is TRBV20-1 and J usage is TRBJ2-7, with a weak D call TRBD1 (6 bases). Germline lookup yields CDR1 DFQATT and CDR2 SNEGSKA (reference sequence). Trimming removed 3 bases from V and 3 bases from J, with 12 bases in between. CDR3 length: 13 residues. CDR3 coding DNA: TGCAGTGCTAGCAGGGGCCTAGACTACGAGCAGTACTTC. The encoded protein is CSASRGLDYEQYF.

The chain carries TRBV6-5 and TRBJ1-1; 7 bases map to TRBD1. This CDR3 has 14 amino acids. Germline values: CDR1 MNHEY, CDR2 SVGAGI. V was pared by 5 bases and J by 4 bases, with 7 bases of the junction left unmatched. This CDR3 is CASSRDREGTEAFF. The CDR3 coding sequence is TGTGCCAGCAGTCGTGACAGGGAGGGCACTGAAGCTTTCTTT.

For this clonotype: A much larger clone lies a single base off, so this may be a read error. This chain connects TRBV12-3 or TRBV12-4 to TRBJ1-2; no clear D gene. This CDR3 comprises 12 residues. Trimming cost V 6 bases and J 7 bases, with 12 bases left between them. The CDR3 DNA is TGTGCCAGCAGCCCTTTGCACCGTGGCTACACCTTC. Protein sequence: CASSPLHRGYTF.

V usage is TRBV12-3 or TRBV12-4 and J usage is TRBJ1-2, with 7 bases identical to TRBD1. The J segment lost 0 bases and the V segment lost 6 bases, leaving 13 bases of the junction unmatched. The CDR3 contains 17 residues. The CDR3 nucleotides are TGTGCCAGCAGCTGGACACAGGGGAGCGAGGCTAACTATGGCTACACCTTC. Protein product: CASSWTQGSEANYGYTF.

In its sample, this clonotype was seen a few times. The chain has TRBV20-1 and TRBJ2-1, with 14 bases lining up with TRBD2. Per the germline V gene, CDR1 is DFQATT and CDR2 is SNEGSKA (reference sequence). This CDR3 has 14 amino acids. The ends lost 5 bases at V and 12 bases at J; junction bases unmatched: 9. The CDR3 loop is CSAPRLAGGKGQFF. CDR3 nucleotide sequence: TGCAGTGCTCCCCGACTAGCGGGAGGGAAGGGGCAGTTCTTC.

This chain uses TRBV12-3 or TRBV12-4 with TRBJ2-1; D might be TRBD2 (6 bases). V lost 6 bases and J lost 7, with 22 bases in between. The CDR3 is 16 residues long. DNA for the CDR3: TGTGCCAGCAGCCGCCACGGGACTTCAGATTGGAATGAGCAGTTCTTC. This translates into CASSRHGTSDWNEQFF.

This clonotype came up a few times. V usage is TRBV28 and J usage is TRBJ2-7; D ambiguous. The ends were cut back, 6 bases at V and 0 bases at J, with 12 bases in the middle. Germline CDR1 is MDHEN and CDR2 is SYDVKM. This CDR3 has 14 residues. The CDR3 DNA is TGTGCCAGCAGAGCCCCGAAGTCCTCCTACGAGCAGTACTTC. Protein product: CASRAPKSSYEQYF.

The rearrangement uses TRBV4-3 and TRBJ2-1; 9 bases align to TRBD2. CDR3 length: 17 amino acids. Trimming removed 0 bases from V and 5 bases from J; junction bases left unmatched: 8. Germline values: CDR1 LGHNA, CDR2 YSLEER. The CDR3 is CASSQDPLAGRDNEQFF. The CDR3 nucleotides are TGCGCCAGCAGCCAAGACCCCCTAGCGGGGAGAGACAATGAGCAGTTCTTC.

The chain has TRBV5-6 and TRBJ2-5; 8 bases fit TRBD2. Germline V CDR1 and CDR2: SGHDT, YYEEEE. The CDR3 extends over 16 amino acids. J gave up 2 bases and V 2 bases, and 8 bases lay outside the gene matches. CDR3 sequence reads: CASSFLASGFQETQYF. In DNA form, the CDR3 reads TGTGCCAGCAGCTTTTTGGCTAGCGGGTTTCAAGAGACCCAGTACTTC.

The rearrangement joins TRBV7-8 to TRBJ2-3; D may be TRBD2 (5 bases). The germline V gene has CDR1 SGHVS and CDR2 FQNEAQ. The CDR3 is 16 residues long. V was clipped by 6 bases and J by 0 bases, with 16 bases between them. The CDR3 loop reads CASSSLGGFSTDTQYF. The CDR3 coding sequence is TGTGCCAGCAGTTCTCTGGGCGGGTTTAGCACAGATACGCAGTATTTT. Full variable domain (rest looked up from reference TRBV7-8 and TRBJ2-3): GAGVSQSPRYKVAKRGQDVALRCDPISGHVSLFWYQQALGQGPEFLTYFQNEAQLDKSGLPSDRFFAERPEGSVSTLKIQRTQQEDSAVYLCASSSLGGFSTDTQYFGPGTRLTVL.